One sample yielded the 28 T cell receptor beta chains listed below, sequenced in a study of blood T cells in healthy people across ages. A sample-barcoded 5' primer and a J-beta primer mix were used in a second PCR of about 7 to 11 cycles. TCRdb ran MiXCR on the 5' RACE reads and lists one entry per CDR3 protein. The table lists about 640,000 distinct CDR3 sequences, about 53% of them singletons. The sample taken for sequencing was blood. Source of these receptors: a man aged 55 to 69 in good health.

V and J are TRBV6-2 or TRBV6-3 and TRBJ2-1; D assignment may be TRBD1 or TRBD2 (5 bases each). Germline values: CDR1 MNHEY, CDR2 SVGEGT. There are 15 residues in the CDR3. Trimming cost V 4 bases and J 0 bases, with 10 bases left between them. This CDR3 reads CASSWGRSSYNEQFF. DNA of the CDR3: TGTGCCAGCAGTTGGGGACGGTCCTCCTACAATGAGCAGTTCTTC.

CDR3 sequence: CASSQVWGPDSPLHF. CDR3 bases: TGTGCCAGCAGCCAAGTTTGGGGCCCGGATTCACCCCTCCACTTT. The rearrangement links TRBV3-1 to TRBJ1-6, with TRBD1 as a possible D gene (5 bases). The CDR3 length is 15 residues. V lost 1 base and J 8 bases, leaving 12 bases between the germline ends. Germline V gives CDR1 LGHDT, CDR2 YNNKEL (reference sequence).

V is TRBV20-1 and J is TRBJ1-3; D not certain. The germline gives CDR1 DFQATT, CDR2 SNEGSKA (reference sequence). The ends were cut back, 6 bases at V and 3 bases at J, with 18 bases in the middle. This CDR3 has 15 amino acids. The CDR3 nucleotides are TGCAGTGCGACGATCGGATTGGGAGGTGGAAACACCATATATTTT. Its translation: CSATIGLGGGNTIYF.

V and J are TRBV5-6 and TRBJ2-1, with D perhaps matching TRBD1 or TRBD2 (5 bases each). Trimming cost V 0 bases and J 11 bases, with 9 bases left between them. Germline assignment: CDR1 SGHDT and CDR2 YYEEEE. The CDR3 contains 12 residues. Written as DNA, the CDR3 is TGTGCCAGCAGCTTGGAACGGGGACAGCAGTTCTTC. Translating it yields CASSLERGQQFF. Together with reference TRBV5-6 and TRBJ2-1, the CDR3 gives the full variable domain: DAGVTQSPTHLIKTRGQQVTLRCSPKSGHDTVSWYQQALGQGPQFIFQYYEEEERQRGNFPDRFSGHQFPNYSSELNVNALLLGDSALYLCASSLERGQQFFGPGTRLTVL.

CDR3 in DNA: TGTGCCAGCAGCCTACGGGGGGCCCTCACCGGGGAGCTGTTTTTT. The encoded protein is CASSLRGALTGELFF. The rearrangement joins TRBV11-2 to TRBJ2-2, with D possibly TRBD2 on 7 matching bases. The CDR3 is made up of 15 amino acids. V gave up 5 bases and J gave up 4 bases, with 14 bases separating them. CDR1 SGHAT and CDR2 FQNNGV come from the germline V gene.

The rearrangement uses TRBV5-1 and TRBJ1-1, with D tentatively TRBD1 (6 bases). CDR1 is SGHRS, CDR2 YFSETQ, per germline. V was trimmed by 2 bases and J by 3 bases, leaving 17 bases between them. This CDR3 comprises 16 residues. This chain's CDR3 is CASSFSPRGRDTEAFF. The CDR3 bases are TGCGCCAGCAGCTTTTCCCCTAGGGGGAGGGACACTGAAGCTTTCTTT.

The rearrangement uses TRBV4-2 and TRBJ1-6; tentative D call: TRBD1 (5 bases). V lost 0 bases and J 4 bases, leaving 13 bases between the germline ends. The CDR3 has 17 residues. CDR1 LGHNA and CDR2 YNFKEQ come from the germline V gene. The CDR3 coding sequence is TGTGCCAGCAGCCAAGACTTGAGGGGAAAATATAATTCACCCCTCCACTTT. This gives the protein CASSQDLRGKYNSPLHF.

This clonotype showed up just a few times. This chain links TRBV12-3 or TRBV12-4 with TRBJ1-6; D unclear. Deletions cut 6 bases from V and 9 bases from J, with 12 bases between. This CDR3 contains 13 residues. The CDR3 DNA is TGTGCCAGCAGAGAAAGGGTGGGTTCACCCCTCCACTTT. This translates into CASRERVGSPLHF.

V gene TRBV15 combines with J gene TRBJ1-2; D remains unclear. CDR1 is LNHNV and CDR2 is YYDKDF in the germline V gene (reference sequence). There are 13 residues in the CDR3. Trimming left V 5 bases short and J 7 bases short, with 14 bases between. This CDR3 reads CATSPGPPSGYTF. For the CDR3, the DNA is TGTGCCACCAGCCCCGGGCCACCCTCTGGCTACACCTTC.

This rearrangement joins TRBV29-1 to TRBJ2-3; 7 bases agree with TRBD1. CDR3 length: 12 residues. The germline gives CDR1 SQVTM, CDR2 ANQGSEA. Germline trimming cut 5 bases from V and 6 bases from J; bases unmatched to any gene: 5. Here the CDR3 reads CSVPSTGDTQYF. CDR3 DNA sequence: TGCAGCGTTCCCTCGACAGGGGATACGCAGTATTTT.

The chain employs TRBV3-1 and TRBJ1-1; unclear D gene. Per the germline V gene, CDR1 is LGHDT and CDR2 is YNNKEL (reference sequence). The germline V and J ends were trimmed by 0 bases and 0 bases, with 8 bases remaining between them. This CDR3 has 15 residues. The CDR3 sequence: CASSQDLGMNTEAFF. CDR3 coding DNA: TGTGCCAGCAGCCAAGATTTGGGAATGAACACTGAAGCTTTCTTT. The whole variable domain, remainder taken from reference TRBV3-1 and TRBJ1-1, is DTAVSQTPKYLVTQMGNDKSIKCEQNLGHDTMYWYKQDSKKFLKIMFSYNNKELIINETVPNRFSPKSPDKAHLNLHINSLELGDSAVYFCASSQDLGMNTEAFFGQGTRLTVV.

This sequence joins TRBV27 and TRBJ1-1; the D gene is possibly TRBD1 (6 bases). Looked up from germline, CDR1 is MNHEY and CDR2 is SMNVEV (reference sequence). Trimming shortened V by 4 bases and J by 0 bases, and 9 bases separated the two germline ends. CDR3 length: 14 amino acids. In nucleotides, the CDR3 is TGTGCCAGCAGTTCGGGACATTTGAACACTGAAGCTTTCTTT. Translating gives CASSSGHLNTEAFF.

The gene calls are TRBV5-1 and TRBJ1-1; D perhaps matches TRBD1 (5 bases). Germline assignment: CDR1 SGHRS and CDR2 YFSETQ. The CDR3 length is 13 residues. V was trimmed by 2 bases and J by 1 base, leaving 6 bases between them. Written as DNA, the CDR3 is TGCGCCAGCAGCTTCAGGGCGAACACTGAAGCTTTCTTT. This sequence encodes CASSFRANTEAFF.

The chain combines TRBV10-3 with TRBJ2-2; D is unresolved. The CDR3 is 13 amino acids. Deletions cut 6 bases from V and 7 bases from J, with 12 bases between. Germline CDR1 is ENHRY and CDR2 is SYGVKD. The CDR3 loop is CAISLDGGGELFF. CDR3 DNA sequence: TGTGCCATCAGCCTGGACGGCGGCGGGGAGCTGTTTTTT.

There are a few counts of this clonotype. This chain connects TRBV3-1 to TRBJ2-6, with a weak D call TRBD1 (5 bases). This CDR3 is 17 amino acids long. V lost 0 bases and J lost 2, with 11 bases in between. The germline V gene has CDR1 LGHDT and CDR2 YNNKEL (reference sequence). Written as DNA, the CDR3 is TGTGCCAGCAGCCAAGAAGCCCAGGGTACTGGGGCCAACGTCCTGACTTTC. Residues: CASSQEAQGTGANVLTF. Filled out from reference TRBV3-1 and TRBJ2-6, the complete variable domain reads DTAVSQTPKYLVTQMGNDKSIKCEQNLGHDTMYWYKQDSKKFLKIMFSYNNKELIINETVPNRFSPKSPDKAHLNLHINSLELGDSAVYFCASSQEAQGTGANVLTFGAGSRLTVL.

The chain combines TRBV18 with TRBJ2-7, with unresolved D. Trimming took 5 bases from V and 3 from J, leaving 11 bases between them. Looked up from germline, CDR1 is KGHSH and CDR2 is LQKENI. There are 13 residues in the CDR3. The CDR3 region is CASSSFRIYEQYF. The CDR3 coding sequence is TGTGCCAGCTCATCGTTCAGGATCTACGAGCAGTACTTC.

This clonotype was seen a few times. The rearrangement uses TRBV5-1 and TRBJ2-3; D unresolved. The V gene's germline CDR1 is SGHRS and CDR2 YFSETQ. The CDR3 covers 13 residues. The ends were cut back, 4 bases at V and 4 bases at J, with 10 bases in the middle. The CDR3 spells CASSTLAADTQYF. The CDR3 region has the DNA TGCGCCAGCAGCACGTTAGCAGCAGATACGCAGTATTTT. The variable domain in full, with the rest retrieved from reference TRBV5-1 and TRBJ2-3, is KAGVTQTPRYLIKTRGQQVTLSCSPISGHRSVSWYQQTPGQGLQFLFEYFSETQRNKGNFPGRFSGRQFSNSRSEMNVSTLELGDSALYLCASSTLAADTQYFGPGTRLTVL.

This chain uses TRBV7-2 with TRBJ2-4; 9 positions match TRBD2. The last part of the DNA fits TRBJ2-7 better; the J call may be wrong. This CDR3 is 17 amino acids long. CDR1 SGHTA and CDR2 FQGNSA come from the germline V gene. DNA for the CDR3: TGTGCCAGCAGCTCCCAAGGGCCCGCGGGAGGGTTACACGAGCAGTACTTC. The encoded protein is CASSSQGPAGGLHEQYF.

The chain employs TRBV3-1 and TRBJ1-1; unclear D gene. Trimming pared 1 base from V and 10 bases from J, leaving 7 bases between. Germline CDR1 reads LGHDT; CDR2 reads YNNKEL (reference sequence). CDR3 length: 11 amino acids. Written as DNA, the CDR3 is TGTGCCAGCAGCCAAGGTCCTGCAGCTTTCTTT. Translation gives CASSQGPAAFF.

CDR3 bases: TGTGCCAGCAGTTCCCAGGGGGGGGAAGGGACCCAGTACTTC. Encoded protein: CASSSQGGEGTQYF. The chain has TRBV27 and TRBJ2-5; D may correspond to TRBD1 or TRBD2 (7 bases each). This CDR3 has 14 amino acids. Germline V gene sequence: CDR1 MNHEY, CDR2 SMNVEV (reference sequence). Trimming removed 4 bases from V and 7 bases from J, with 16 bases in between.

This clonotype turned up a few times. The chain has TRBV5-1 and TRBJ2-5; either TRBD1 or TRBD2 may supply D (5 bases each). With 5 bases removed from V and 1 base from J, the gap between germline ends came to 15 bases. CDR1 SGHRS and CDR2 YFSETQ come from the germline V gene. This CDR3 spans 15 amino acids. CDR3 loop: CASSPGPGSQETQYF. The CDR3 DNA sequence: TGCGCCAGCAGTCCGGGACCAGGGAGCCAAGAGACCCAGTACTTC.

The chain is built from TRBV28 and TRBJ2-1; TRBD2 agrees at 7 bases. J was trimmed by 5 bases and V by 7 bases; bases with no gene match: 11. Germline CDR1 MDHEN, CDR2 SYDVKM. CDR3 length: 15 residues. CDR3 bases: TGTGCCAGCACCACCAAAGGACTAGGGCACAATGAGCAGTTCTTC. This sequence encodes CASTTKGLGHNEQFF.

This chain joins TRBV5-1 and TRBJ2-6; 8 nucleotides agree with TRBD1. Germline V gene data show CDR1 as SGHRS and CDR2 as YFSETQ. CDR3 length: 18 amino acids. The trim removed 3 bases at V and 0 bases at J, leaving 8 bases unmatched. CDR3 residues: CASSYSTGASSGANVLTF. CDR3 nucleotide sequence: TGCGCCAGCAGCTACTCGACAGGGGCCAGCTCTGGGGCCAACGTCCTGACTTTC.

Turning to this clonotype: A much larger clone lies one base from this, so it may be a read error. The chain carries TRBV9 and TRBJ2-7; the match to TRBD1 covers 8 bases. Trimming at V came to 3 bases and at J to 1 base, leaving 3 bases not matched to a gene. The V gene's germline CDR1 is SGDLS and CDR2 YYNGEE. The CDR3 has 14 amino acids. CDR3 bases: TGTGCCAGCAGCGCAGGGGACAGGTCCTACGAGCAGTACTTC. Its translation: CASSAGDRSYEQYF.

The chain employs TRBV28 and TRBJ1-1, with D maybe TRBD1 (5 bases). The V gene lost 5 bases and the J gene lost 7 bases, with 20 bases spanning the gap. Germline loops: CDR1 MDHEN, CDR2 SYDVKM. The CDR3 contains 15 residues. The CDR3 protein is CASSPPGTRQREAFF. The CDR3 nucleotides read TGTGCCAGCAGTCCCCCCGGGACCCGACAGCGTGAAGCTTTCTTT.

The rearrangement uses TRBV6-2 or TRBV6-3 and TRBJ2-4; 8 bases align to TRBD2. V was clipped by 6 bases and J by 3 bases; unmatched bases: 4. There are 14 residues in the CDR3. Germline CDR1 reads MNHEY; CDR2 reads SVGEGT. This chain's CDR3 is CASSRGGFKNIQYF. CDR3 nucleotide sequence: TGTGCCAGCAGCCGCGGGGGGTTCAAAAACATTCAGTACTTC.

This chain joins TRBV7-6 and TRBJ2-2; TRBD2 matches 8 bases. There are 16 residues in the CDR3. V was clipped by 7 bases and J by 6 bases; unmatched bases: 13. Germline CDR1 reads SGHVS; CDR2 reads FNYEAQ. This CDR3 reads CASTPGGAYFAGELFF. The CDR3 DNA reads as TGTGCCAGCACCCCCGGGGGGGCTTATTTCGCCGGGGAGCTGTTTTTT.

About this clonotype itself: Sequence at one end of the junction differs from germline and may be a read error. This rearrangement joins TRBV4-2 to TRBJ1-4, with 7 positions matching TRBD1. Germline V gene data show CDR1 as LGHNA and CDR2 as YNFKEQ. The CDR3 is 17 residues long. The CDR3 DNA sequence: TGTGCCGGCAGCCAAGATCCGGACAGGAATTCTAAAGAAAAACTGTTTTTT. Its protein is CAGSQDPDRNSKEKLFF.